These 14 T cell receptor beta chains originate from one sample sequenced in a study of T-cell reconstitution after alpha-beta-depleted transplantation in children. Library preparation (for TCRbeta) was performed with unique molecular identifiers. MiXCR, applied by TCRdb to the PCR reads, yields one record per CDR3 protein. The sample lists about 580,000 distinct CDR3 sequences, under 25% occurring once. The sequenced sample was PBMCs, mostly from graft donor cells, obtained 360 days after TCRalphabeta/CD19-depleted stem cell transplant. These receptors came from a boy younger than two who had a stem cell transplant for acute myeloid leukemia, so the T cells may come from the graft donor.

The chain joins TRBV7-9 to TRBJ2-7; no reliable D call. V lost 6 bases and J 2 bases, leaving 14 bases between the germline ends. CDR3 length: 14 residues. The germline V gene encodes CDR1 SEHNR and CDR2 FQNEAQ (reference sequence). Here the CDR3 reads CASSDPAFPYEQYF. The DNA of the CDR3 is TGTGCCAGCAGTGACCCCGCTTTTCCCTACGAGCAGTACTTC. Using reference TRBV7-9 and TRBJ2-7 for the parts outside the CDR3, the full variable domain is DTGVSQNPRHKITKRGQNVTFRCDPISEHNRLYWYRQTLGQGPEFLTYFQNEAQLEKSRLLSDRFSAERPKGSFSTLEIQRTEQGDSAMYLCASSDPAFPYEQYFGPGTRLTVT.

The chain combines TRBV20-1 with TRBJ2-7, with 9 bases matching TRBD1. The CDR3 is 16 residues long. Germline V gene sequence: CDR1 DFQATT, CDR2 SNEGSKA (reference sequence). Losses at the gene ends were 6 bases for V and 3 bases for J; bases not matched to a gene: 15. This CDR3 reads CSAIRGTGIDFYEQYV. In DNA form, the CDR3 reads TGCAGTGCGATACGCGGGACAGGGATTGATTTCTACGAGCAGTACGTC.

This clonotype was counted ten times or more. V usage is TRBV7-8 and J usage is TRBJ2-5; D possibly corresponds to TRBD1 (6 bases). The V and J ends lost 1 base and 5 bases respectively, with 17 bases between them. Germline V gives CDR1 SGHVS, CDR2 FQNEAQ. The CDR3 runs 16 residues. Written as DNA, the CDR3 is TGTGCCAGCAGCTTAGGAACAGGGTGGGGTGGGGAGACCCAGTACTTC. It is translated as CASSLGTGWGGETQYF.

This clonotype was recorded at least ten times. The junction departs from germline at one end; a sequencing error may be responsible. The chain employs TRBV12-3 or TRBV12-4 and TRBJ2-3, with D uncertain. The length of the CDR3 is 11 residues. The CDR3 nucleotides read TGTGCCAGCGGTTTGGGGGATACGCAGTATTTT. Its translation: CASGLGDTQYF.

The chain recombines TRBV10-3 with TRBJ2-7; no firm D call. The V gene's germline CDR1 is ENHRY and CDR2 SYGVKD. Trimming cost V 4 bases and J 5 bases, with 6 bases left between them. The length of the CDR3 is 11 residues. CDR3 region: CAISAGNEQYV. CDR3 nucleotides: TGTGCCATCAGTGCAGGAAACGAGCAGTACGTC.

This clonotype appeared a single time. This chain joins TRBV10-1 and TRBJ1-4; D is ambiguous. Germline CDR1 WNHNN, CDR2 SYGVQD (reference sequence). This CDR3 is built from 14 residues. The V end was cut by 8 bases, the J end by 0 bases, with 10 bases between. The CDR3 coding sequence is TGCGCCAGCCGACCAGGAACAACTAATGAAAAACTGTTTTTT. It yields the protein CASRPGTTNEKLFF.

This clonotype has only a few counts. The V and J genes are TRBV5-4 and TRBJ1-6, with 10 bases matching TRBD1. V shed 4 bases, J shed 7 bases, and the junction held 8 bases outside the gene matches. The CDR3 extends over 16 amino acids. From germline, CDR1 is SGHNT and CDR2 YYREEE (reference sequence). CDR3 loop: CASSGTGALGNSPLHF. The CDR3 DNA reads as TGTGCCAGCAGCGGGACAGGGGCTCTGGGAAATTCACCCCTCCACTTT. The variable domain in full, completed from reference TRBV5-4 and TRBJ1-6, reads ETGVTQSPTHLIKTRGQQVTLRCSSQSGHNTVSWYQQALGQGPQFIFQYYREEENGRGNFPPRFSGLQFPNYSSELNVNALELDDSALYLCASSGTGALGNSPLHFGNGTRLTVT.

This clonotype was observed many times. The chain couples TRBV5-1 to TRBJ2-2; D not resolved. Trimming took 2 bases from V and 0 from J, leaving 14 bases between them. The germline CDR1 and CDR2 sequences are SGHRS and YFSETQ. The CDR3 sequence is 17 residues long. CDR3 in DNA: TGCGCCAGCAGCTTTAAGCTCCGGGTTCCGAACACCGGGGAGCTGTTTTTT. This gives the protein CASSFKLRVPNTGELFF.

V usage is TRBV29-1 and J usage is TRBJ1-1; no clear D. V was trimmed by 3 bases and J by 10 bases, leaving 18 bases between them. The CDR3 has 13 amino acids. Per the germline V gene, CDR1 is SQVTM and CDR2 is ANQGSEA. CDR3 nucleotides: TGCAGCGTTGACATCTCGAGGCCCCTGGGAGCTTTCTTT. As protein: CSVDISRPLGAFF.

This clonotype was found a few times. Here the CDR3 DNA reads TGCAGTGCTTCAGAGACAGGGAATAATTCACCCCTCCACTTT. This translates into CSASETGNNSPLHF. The V and J genes are TRBV20-1 and TRBJ1-6; 7 bases fit TRBD1. The CDR3 loop spans 14 amino acids. The germline V gene encodes CDR1 DFQATT and CDR2 SNEGSKA (reference sequence). V was pared by 5 bases and J by 5 bases, with 6 bases of the junction left unmatched.

As DNA, the CDR3 is TGTGCCAGCAGCCCACAGACAGGAAAGAACACTGAAGCTTTCTTT. Protein sequence: CASSPQTGKNTEAFF. The chain couples TRBV7-9 to TRBJ1-1; D is possibly TRBD1 (6 bases). Trimming took 5 bases from V and 1 from J, leaving 14 bases between them. Germline V gives CDR1 SEHNR, CDR2 FQNEAQ (reference sequence). The CDR3 runs 15 residues. Together with reference TRBV7-9 and TRBJ1-1, the CDR3 gives the full variable domain: DTGVSQNPRHKITKRGQNVTFRCDPISEHNRLYWYRQTLGQGPEFLTYFQNEAQLEKSRLLSDRFSAERPKGSFSTLEIQRTEQGDSAMYLCASSPQTGKNTEAFFGQGTRLTVV.

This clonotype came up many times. CDR3 protein: CASSRGQGRGEQYV. CDR3 coding DNA: TGTGCCAGCAGTCGGGGACAGGGGAGAGGCGAGCAGTACGTC. The chain links TRBV12-3 or TRBV12-4 to TRBJ2-7; TRBD1 aligns across 10 bases. The V and J ends lost 5 bases and 6 bases, in that order; junction bases with no gene match: 7. The CDR3 is 14 residues long.

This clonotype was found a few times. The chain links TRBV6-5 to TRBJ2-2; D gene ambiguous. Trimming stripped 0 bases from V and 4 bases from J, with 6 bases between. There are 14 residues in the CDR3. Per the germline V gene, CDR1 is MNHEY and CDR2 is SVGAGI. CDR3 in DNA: TGTGCCAGCAGTTACTCGCGGCTCACCGGGGAGCTGTTTTTT. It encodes CASSYSRLTGELFF.

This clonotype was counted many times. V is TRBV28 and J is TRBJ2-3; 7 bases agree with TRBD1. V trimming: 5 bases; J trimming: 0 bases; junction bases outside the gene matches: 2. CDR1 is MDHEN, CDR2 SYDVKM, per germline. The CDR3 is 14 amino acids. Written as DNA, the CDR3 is TGTGCCAGCAGTGAGGACAGGAGCACAGATACGCAGTATTTT. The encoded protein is CASSEDRSTDTQYF.